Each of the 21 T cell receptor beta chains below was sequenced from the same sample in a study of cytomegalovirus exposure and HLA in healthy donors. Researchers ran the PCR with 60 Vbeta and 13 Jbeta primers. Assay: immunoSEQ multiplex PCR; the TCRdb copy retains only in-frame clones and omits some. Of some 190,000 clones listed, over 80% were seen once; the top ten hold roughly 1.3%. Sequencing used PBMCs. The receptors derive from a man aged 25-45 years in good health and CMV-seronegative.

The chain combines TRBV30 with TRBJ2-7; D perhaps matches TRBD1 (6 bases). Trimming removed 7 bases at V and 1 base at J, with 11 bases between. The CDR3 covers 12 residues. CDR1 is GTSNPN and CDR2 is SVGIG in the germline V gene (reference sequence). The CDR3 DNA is TGTGCCTATAAGGGGGTGTCCTACGAGCAGTACTTC. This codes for CAYKGVSYEQYF.

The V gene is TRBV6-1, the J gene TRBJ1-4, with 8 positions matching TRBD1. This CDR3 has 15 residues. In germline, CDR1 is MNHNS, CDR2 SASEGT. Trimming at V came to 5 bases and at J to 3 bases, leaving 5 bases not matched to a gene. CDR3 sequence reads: CASSQQQGANEKLFF. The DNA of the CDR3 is TGTGCCAGCAGTCAACAACAGGGGGCTAATGAAAAACTGTTTTTT.

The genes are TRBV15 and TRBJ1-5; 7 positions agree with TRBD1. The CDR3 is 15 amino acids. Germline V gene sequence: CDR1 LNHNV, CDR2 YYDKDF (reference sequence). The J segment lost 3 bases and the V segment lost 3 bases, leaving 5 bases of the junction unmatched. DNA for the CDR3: TGTGCCACCAGCAGTAGGGGGCTACCCAATCAGCCCCAGCATTTT. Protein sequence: CATSSRGLPNQPQHF.

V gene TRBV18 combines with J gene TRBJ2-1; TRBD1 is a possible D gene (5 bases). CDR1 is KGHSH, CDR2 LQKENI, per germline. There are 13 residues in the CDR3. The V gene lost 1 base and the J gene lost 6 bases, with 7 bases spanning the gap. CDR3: CASSPRQSNEQFF. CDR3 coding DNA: TGTGCCAGCTCACCACGACAGTCCAATGAGCAGTTCTTC.

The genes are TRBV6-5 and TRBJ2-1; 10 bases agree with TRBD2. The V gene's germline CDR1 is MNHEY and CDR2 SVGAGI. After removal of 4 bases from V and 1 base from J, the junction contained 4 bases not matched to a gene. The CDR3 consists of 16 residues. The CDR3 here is CASSSSLAGSYNEQFF. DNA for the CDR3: TGTGCCAGCAGTTCCTCACTAGCGGGATCCTACAATGAGCAGTTCTTC.

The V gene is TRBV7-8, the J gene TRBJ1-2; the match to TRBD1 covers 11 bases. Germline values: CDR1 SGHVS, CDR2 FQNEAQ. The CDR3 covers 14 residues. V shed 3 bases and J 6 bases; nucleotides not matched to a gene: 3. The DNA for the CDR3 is TGTGCCAGCAGCTTTGGACAGGGGGCGAATGGCTACACCTTC. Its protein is CASSFGQGANGYTF.

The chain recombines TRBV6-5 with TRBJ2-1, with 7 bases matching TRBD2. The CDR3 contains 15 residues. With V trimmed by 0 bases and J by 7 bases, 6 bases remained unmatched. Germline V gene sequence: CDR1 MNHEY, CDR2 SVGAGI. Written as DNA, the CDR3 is TGTGCCAGCAGTTACTCGGCGGGAGCGGTGAATGAGCAGTTCTTC. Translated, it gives CASSYSAGAVNEQFF.

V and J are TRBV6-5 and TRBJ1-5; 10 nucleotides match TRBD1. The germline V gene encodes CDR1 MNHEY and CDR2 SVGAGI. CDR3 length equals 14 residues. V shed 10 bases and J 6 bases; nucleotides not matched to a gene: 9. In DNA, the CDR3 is TGTGCCACTTCGACAGGGGGCGCGGGTCAGCCCCAGCATTTT. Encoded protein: CATSTGGAGQPQHF.

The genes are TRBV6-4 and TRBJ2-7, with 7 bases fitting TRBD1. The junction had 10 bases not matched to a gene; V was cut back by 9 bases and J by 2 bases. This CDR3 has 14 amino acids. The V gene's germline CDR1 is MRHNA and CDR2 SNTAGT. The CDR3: CARQDREEAYEQYF. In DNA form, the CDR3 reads TGTGCCAGACAAGACAGGGAAGAGGCCTACGAGCAGTACTTC.

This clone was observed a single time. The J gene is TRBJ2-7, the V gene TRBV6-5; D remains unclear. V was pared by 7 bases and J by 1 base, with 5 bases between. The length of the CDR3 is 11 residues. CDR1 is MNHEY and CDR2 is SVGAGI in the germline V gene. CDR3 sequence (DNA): TGTGCCAGCATGGCTTCCTACGAGCAGTACTTC. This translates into CASMASYEQYF.

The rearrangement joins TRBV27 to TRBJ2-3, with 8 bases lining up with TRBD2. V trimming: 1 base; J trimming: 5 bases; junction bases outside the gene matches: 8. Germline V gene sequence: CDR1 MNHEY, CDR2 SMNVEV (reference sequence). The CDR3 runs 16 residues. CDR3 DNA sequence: TGTGCCAGCAGTTTATACTCCGGCGGGGGGATAGATACGCAGTATTTT. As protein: CASSLYSGGGIDTQYF.

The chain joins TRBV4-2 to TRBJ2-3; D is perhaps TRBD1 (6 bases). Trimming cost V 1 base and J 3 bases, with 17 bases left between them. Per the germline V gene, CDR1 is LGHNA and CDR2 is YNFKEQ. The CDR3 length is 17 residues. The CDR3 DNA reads TGTGCCAGCAGCCAAGCCCTAAGGGGGAGAGGGACAGATACGCAGTATTTT. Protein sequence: CASSQALRGRGTDTQYF.

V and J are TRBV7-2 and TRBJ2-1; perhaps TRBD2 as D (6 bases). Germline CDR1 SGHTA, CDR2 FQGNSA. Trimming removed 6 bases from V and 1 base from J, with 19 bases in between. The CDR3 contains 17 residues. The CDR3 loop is CASRIIAESISYNEQFF. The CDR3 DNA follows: TGTGCCAGCAGGATAATAGCGGAGAGTATTTCCTACAATGAGCAGTTCTTC.

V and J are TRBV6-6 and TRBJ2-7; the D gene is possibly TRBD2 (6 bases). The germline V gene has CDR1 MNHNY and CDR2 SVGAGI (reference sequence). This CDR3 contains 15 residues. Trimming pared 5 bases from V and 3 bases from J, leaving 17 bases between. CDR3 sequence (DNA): TGTGCCAGCAGTAGCGAACGGGACTTTAACTACGAGCAGTACTTC. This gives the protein CASSSERDFNYEQYF.

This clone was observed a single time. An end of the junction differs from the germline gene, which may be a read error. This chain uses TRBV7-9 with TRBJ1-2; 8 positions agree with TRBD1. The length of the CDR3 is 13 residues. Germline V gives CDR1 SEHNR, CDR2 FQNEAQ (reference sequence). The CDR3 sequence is CSSSDGTGYGYTF. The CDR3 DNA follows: TGTTCCAGCAGCGACGGGACAGGCTATGGCTACACCTTC.

The DNA of the CDR3 is TGTGCCAGCAGGTTCCTCGACAGCCCGAATGAAAAACTGTTTTTT. It yields the protein CASRFLDSPNEKLFF. The V gene is TRBV5-5, the J gene TRBJ1-4; tentatively, D is TRBD1 (5 bases). CDR3 length: 15 residues. The V end was cut by 5 bases, the J end by 5 bases, with 16 bases between. The germline V gene has CDR1 SGHKS and CDR2 YYEKEE (reference sequence).

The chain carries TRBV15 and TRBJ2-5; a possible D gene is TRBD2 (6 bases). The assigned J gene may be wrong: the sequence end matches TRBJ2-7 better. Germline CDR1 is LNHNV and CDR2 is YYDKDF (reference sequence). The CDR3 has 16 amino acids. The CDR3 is CATSRSLVGGRNEQYF. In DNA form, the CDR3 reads TGTGCCACCAGCAGGTCGCTCGTGGGGGGACGGAACGAGCAGTACTTC.

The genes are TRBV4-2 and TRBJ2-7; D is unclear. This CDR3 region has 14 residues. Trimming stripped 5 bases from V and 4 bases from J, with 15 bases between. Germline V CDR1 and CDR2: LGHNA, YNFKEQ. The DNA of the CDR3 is TGTGCCAGCAGCGCTCAAAGCCCTCCTTACGAGCAGTACTTC. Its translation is CASSAQSPPYEQYF.

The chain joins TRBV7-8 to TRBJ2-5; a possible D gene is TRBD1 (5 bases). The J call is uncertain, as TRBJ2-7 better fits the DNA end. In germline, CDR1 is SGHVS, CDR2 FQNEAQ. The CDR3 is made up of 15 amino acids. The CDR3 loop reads CASSLAAGSIYEQYF. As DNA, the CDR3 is TGTGCCAGCAGCTTAGCGGCAGGGTCAATCTACGAGCAGTACTTC.

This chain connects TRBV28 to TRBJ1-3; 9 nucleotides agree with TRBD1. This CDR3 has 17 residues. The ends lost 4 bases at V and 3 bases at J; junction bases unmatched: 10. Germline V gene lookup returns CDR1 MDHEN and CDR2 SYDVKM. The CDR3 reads CASSYPEQGAFGNTIYF. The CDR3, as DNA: TGTGCCAGCAGTTATCCCGAACAGGGGGCGTTTGGAAACACCATATATTTT.

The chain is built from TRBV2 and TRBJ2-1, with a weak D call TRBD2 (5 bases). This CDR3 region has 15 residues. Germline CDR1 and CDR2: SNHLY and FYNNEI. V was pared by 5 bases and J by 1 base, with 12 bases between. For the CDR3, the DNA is TGTGCCAGCAGTCTGGCAGCGGAATCCTACAATGAGCAGTTCTTC. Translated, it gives CASSLAAESYNEQFF.